Below, one TCR beta chain is given with its context. The antigen is undetermined. V lost 4 bases, J lost 0 bases, and 3 bases lay in between. The germline gives CDR1 LNHDA, CDR2 SQIVND (reference sequence). The CDR3 runs to 13 residues. Time point indicated: week 47, end of study. Topical imiquimod accompanied each vaccine dose, which consisted of 300 ug of mutant IDH1 20-mer peptide. There were new WHO grade 3 or 4 astrocytomas in the donors, and these were IDH1-mutant and ATRX-lost. TCRdb's table, derived via immunoSEQ multiplex PCR, lists solely in-frame clones and lacks some. The sample has tens of thousands of clones, 60% to 80% seen once. The data are from a study of a mutant IDH1 vaccine in newly diagnosed glioma. The wider study: Vaccines began 4-6 weeks after radiotherapy alone, or with temozolomide cycles. The therapy given earlier, which was standard therapy, consisted of radiotherapy, temozolomide, or both, and most of the patients received both.

The receptor's source is a man aged 45-65 years with glioma. The sample was PBMCs, taken from a glioma patient whose treatment included an IDH1 peptide vaccine. The V gene is TRBV19, the J gene TRBJ2-2; the D is unclear. CDR3 in amino acids: CASSNANTGELFF. CDR3 in DNA: TGTGCCAGTAGTAACGCGAACACCGGGGAGCTGTTTTTT.